The 27 T cell receptor beta chains presented below share a single source sample, sequenced in a study of shared clonotypes between healthy human individuals. Naive CD8 cells comprised CD45RO-negative, CCR7-positively selected cells, excluding terminally differentiated effector memory CD45RA+ cells. TCRdb's table, derived via immunoSEQ multiplex PCR, lists solely in-frame clones and lacks some. The table has about 2.1 million clones, approximately 92% seen once. The sequenced sample was naive CD8+ T cells from PBMCs. Receptors were obtained from a man aged 18 to 29 in good health. Some clones in this sample may be carry-over from other donors' samples.

The genes are TRBV28 and TRBJ2-1; a possible D gene is TRBD2 (6 bases). Trimming cost V 4 bases and J 4 bases, with 8 bases left between them. The CDR3 extends over 13 amino acids. Germline CDR1 MDHEN, CDR2 SYDVKM. The CDR3 region is CASSSAGYNEQFF. CDR3 sequence (DNA): TGTGCCAGCAGTTCTGCGGGGTACAATGAGCAGTTCTTC. Using reference TRBV28 and TRBJ2-1 for the parts outside the CDR3, the full variable domain is DVKVTQSSRYLVKRTGEKVFLECVQDMDHENMFWYRQDPGLGLRLIYFSYDVKMKEKGDIPEGYSVSREKKERFSLILESASTNQTSMYLCASSSAGYNEQFFGPGTRLTVL.

As concerns this clone: An end of the junction differs from the germline gene, which may be a read error. The V call is TRBV4-2, the J call TRBJ2-4; D possibly corresponds to TRBD2 (5 bases). The CDR3 is made up of 12 amino acids. Per germline, CDR1 LGHNA and CDR2 YNFKEQ. The CDR3 spells CASSRRTLPEEF. The CDR3 DNA reads as TGTGCCAGCAGCCGACGGACTCTCCCCGAGGAGTTC.

The genes are TRBV2 and TRBJ1-1; 9 nucleotides match TRBD1. CDR3 size: 15 residues. Per the germline V gene, CDR1 is SNHLY and CDR2 is FYNNEI. After removal of 1 base from V and 1 base from J, the junction contained 1 base not matched to a gene. Written as DNA, the CDR3 is TGTGCCAGCAGTGAAGGGGACAGGGAGAACACTGAAGCTTTCTTT. Its translation: CASSEGDRENTEAFF.

V usage is TRBV7-9 and J usage is TRBJ1-4, with 7 bases matching TRBD1. With V trimmed by 2 bases and J by 13 bases, 16 bases remained unmatched. CDR3 length equals 16 residues. CDR1 is SEHNR, CDR2 FQNEAQ, per germline (reference sequence). The CDR3 region has the DNA TGTGCCAGCAGCTTATTTGCGATGGACAGGCCGCAGGTACTGTTTTTT. It codes for CASSLFAMDRPQVLFF.

The rearrangement links TRBV30 to TRBJ2-5; weak D call: TRBD1 (6 bases). Germline V CDR1 and CDR2: GTSNPN, SVGIG (reference sequence). With 2 bases removed from V and 4 bases from J, the gap between germline ends came to 26 bases. This CDR3 is built from 18 residues. CDR3 DNA: TGTGCCTGGAGTCATCAGGTACCTAGTCTGGGGGCCAGAGAGACCCAGTACTTC. Its translation: CAWSHQVPSLGARETQYF. The full variable domain, its missing parts supplied by reference TRBV30 and TRBJ2-5, is SQTIHQWPATLVQPVGSPLSLECTVEGTSNPNLYWYRQAAGRGLQLLFYSVGIGQISSEVPQNLSASRPQDRQFILSSKKLLLSDSGFYLCAWSHQVPSLGARETQYFGPGTRLLVL.

The rearrangement uses TRBV7-6 and TRBJ2-5; TRBD2 matches at 7 bases. TRBJ2-7 explains the end of the DNA better; the J call may be wrong. The CDR3 runs 13 residues. Per germline, CDR1 SGHVS and CDR2 FNYEAQ. CDR3 in amino acids: CASRGGSSYEQYF. The CDR3 coding sequence is TGTGCCAGCAGGGGCGGGAGCTCCTACGAGCAGTACTTC.

This chain uses TRBV7-9 with TRBJ1-3, with D possibly TRBD1 on 5 matching bases. The CDR3 totals 14 residues. The germline V gene encodes CDR1 SEHNR and CDR2 FQNEAQ (reference sequence). V was cut by 11 bases and J by 7 bases, with 21 bases left in between. In DNA, the CDR3 is TGTGCCTGTACGGAGTTGTGGGAGGGGAACACCATATATTTT. Protein product: CACTELWEGNTIYF.

This clone appeared once. This chain connects TRBV5-1 to TRBJ2-1; 8 bases line up with TRBD2. The V gene end was trimmed by 4 bases and the J gene end by 0 bases; junction bases not matched to a gene: 6. The CDR3 is 16 amino acids. Germline values: CDR1 SGHRS, CDR2 YFSETQ. This CDR3 reads CASSHGRGLSYNEQFF. The CDR3 region has the DNA TGCGCCAGCAGCCACGGGAGGGGCCTCTCCTACAATGAGCAGTTCTTC.

The J gene is TRBJ2-2, the V gene TRBV11-3; D is perhaps TRBD1 (6 bases). V lost 5 bases and J lost 5, with 12 bases in between. The CDR3 loop spans 14 amino acids. CDR1 SGHNT and CDR2 YENEEA come from the germline V gene. The CDR3 region is CASSARTVTGELFF. CDR3 in DNA: TGTGCCAGCAGCGCCCGGACAGTGACCGGGGAGCTGTTTTTT.

V gene TRBV11-2 combines with J gene TRBJ2-6; D remains unclear. This CDR3 region has 15 residues. Germline V gene data show CDR1 as SGHAT and CDR2 as FQNNGV. V was cut by 3 bases and J by 0 bases, with 6 bases left in between. For the CDR3, the DNA is TGTGCCAGCAGCTTTAGCCACTCTGGGGCCAACGTCCTGACTTTC. Its protein is CASSFSHSGANVLTF.

With regard to this clone: Other DNA sequences in the sample encode the same CDR3. This chain links TRBV28 with TRBJ2-2; D not resolved. Trimming took off 6 bases at V and 5 bases at J, with 4 bases between the two ends. Germline lookup yields CDR1 MDHEN and CDR2 SYDVKM. The CDR3 sequence is 11 residues long. The CDR3, as DNA: TGTGCCAGCAGAGGAACCGGGGAGCTGTTTTTT. Amino acid sequence: CASRGTGELFF.

Turning to this clone: This specimen includes other DNA sequences encoding the same CDR3. The chain combines TRBV9 with TRBJ2-3; either TRBD1 or TRBD2 may fit D (5 bases each). The CDR3 covers 15 residues. CDR1 is SGDLS, CDR2 YYNGEE, per germline. V lost 0 bases and J 0 bases, leaving 8 bases between the germline ends. Written as DNA, the CDR3 is TGTGCCAGCAGCGTAGGGGGCGGGAGCACAGATACGCAGTATTTT. It encodes CASSVGGGSTDTQYF.

The chain is built from TRBV28 and TRBJ2-1, with a tentative D call TRBD1 (6 bases). The germline V gene has CDR1 MDHEN and CDR2 SYDVKM. This CDR3 is 14 amino acids long. V lost 4 bases and J 4 bases, leaving 11 bases between the germline ends. In DNA, the CDR3 is TGTGCCAGCAGTTCGGACAGTATTTACAATGAGCAGTTCTTC. Its protein product is CASSSDSIYNEQFF.

V is TRBV18 and J is TRBJ2-7, with 9 nucleotides matching TRBD2. Trimming at V came to 5 bases and at J to 3 bases, leaving 14 bases not matched to a gene. From germline, CDR1 is KGHSH and CDR2 LQKENI. The CDR3 is 17 amino acids. The DNA of the CDR3 is TGTGCCAGCTCAGAAAGGGCGGCGGGACTAGCATACTACGAGCAGTACTTC. Its translation: CASSERAAGLAYYEQYF.

Remarks on this clone: This same CDR3 is encoded by further DNA sequences in the sample. The chain couples TRBV28 to TRBJ1-1, with D unresolved. CDR1 MDHEN and CDR2 SYDVKM come from the germline V gene. This CDR3 region has 14 residues. V dropped 2 bases and J dropped 1 base, with 8 bases sitting between them. The CDR3 coding sequence is TGTGCCAGCAGTTTAAAACCCGGGAACACTGAAGCTTTCTTT. This translates into CASSLKPGNTEAFF.

The chain combines TRBV27 with TRBJ2-7, with 10 bases lining up with TRBD1. The germline gives CDR1 MNHEY, CDR2 SMNVEV (reference sequence). V lost 9 bases and J lost 6; bases outside the gene matches: 11. The CDR3 is made up of 14 amino acids. CDR3 protein: CASRSRQGAVEQYF. The DNA for the CDR3 is TGTGCCAGTAGATCCAGACAGGGGGCCGTCGAGCAGTACTTC.

This clone is a singleton in its sample. V and J are TRBV6-5 and TRBJ2-1, with 10 bases that match TRBD1. Trimming removed 10 bases from V and 5 bases from J; junction bases left unmatched: 5. Per the germline V gene, CDR1 is MNHEY and CDR2 is SVGAGI. This CDR3 spans 13 amino acids. The CDR3 region has the DNA TGTGCCACCGGGGGGACAGGGGACAATGAGCAGTTCTTC. Protein: CATGGTGDNEQFF.

This clone was detected once. The chain joins TRBV6-1 to TRBJ2-7; D not resolved. Germline V CDR1 and CDR2: MNHNS, SASEGT. V lost 0 bases and J lost 7, with 7 bases in between. The CDR3 runs to 12 residues. CDR3 protein: CASSEAGREQYF. For the CDR3, the DNA is TGTGCCAGCAGTGAAGCGGGCAGAGAGCAGTACTTC.

The V call is TRBV7-6, the J call TRBJ2-5; TRBD2 matches 9 bases. Germline loops: CDR1 SGHVS, CDR2 FNYEAQ. CDR3 length equals 17 residues. The V segment lost 5 bases and the J segment 5 bases; nucleotides outside the gene matches: 15. In nucleotides, the CDR3 is TGTGCCAGCAGCCAGCGACTAGCGGTTTCCGTTGGGGAGACCCAGTACTTC. Its translation is CASSQRLAVSVGETQYF.

Notes on this clone: Different DNA sequences within this sample yield the same CDR3. The chain carries TRBV7-9 and TRBJ2-7; D is perhaps TRBD2 (6 bases). This CDR3 is built from 14 residues. Germline CDR1 reads SEHNR; CDR2 reads FQNEAQ (reference sequence). The V end was cut by 5 bases, the J end by 2 bases, with 13 bases between. CDR3 loop: CASSSRDSPYEQYF. CDR3 DNA: TGTGCCAGCAGCAGCCGGGACTCTCCCTACGAGCAGTACTTC.

The chain joins TRBV5-1 to TRBJ2-7; D is uncertain. The CDR3 extends over 14 amino acids. Per germline, CDR1 SGHRS and CDR2 YFSETQ. Trimming took off 0 bases at V and 0 bases at J, with 7 bases between the two ends. CDR3 sequence: CASSLAPASYEQYF. The DNA of the CDR3 is TGCGCCAGCAGCTTGGCCCCGGCCTCCTACGAGCAGTACTTC.

The V and J genes are TRBV2 and TRBJ1-2, with unresolved D. V gave up 2 bases and J gave up 7 bases, with 14 bases separating them. Germline CDR1 is SNHLY and CDR2 is FYNNEI. The CDR3 runs to 14 residues. The CDR3 loop is CASSESHLPRGYTF. In nucleotides, the CDR3 is TGTGCCAGCAGTGAAAGTCACCTCCCCCGTGGCTACACCTTC.

CDR3 nucleotide sequence: TGTGCCAGCGCGAAAGGGTTAGGTGAGCAGTTCTTC. It yields the protein CASAKGLGEQFF. The chain combines TRBV9 with TRBJ2-1; D unclear. Per germline, CDR1 SGDLS and CDR2 YYNGEE. The CDR3 is 12 residues long. With 7 bases removed from V and 9 bases from J, the gap between germline ends came to 14 bases.

V and J are TRBV28 and TRBJ2-7; D might be TRBD1 (6 bases). The CDR3 covers 14 residues. The V gene's germline CDR1 is MDHEN and CDR2 SYDVKM. Trimming stripped 4 bases from V and 0 bases from J, with 10 bases between. In nucleotides, the CDR3 is TGTGCCAGCAGTTACGGGGACATCTCCTACGAGCAGTACTTC. Translated: CASSYGDISYEQYF.

This chain links TRBV5-1 with TRBJ1-2, with D maybe TRBD1 (5 bases). Germline V CDR1 and CDR2: SGHRS, YFSETQ. This CDR3 is built from 15 residues. V was cut by 4 bases and J by 4 bases, with 17 bases left in between. The CDR3 sequence: CASSPRQPTRYGYTF. CDR3 DNA: TGCGCCAGCAGCCCGCGACAGCCTACCCGCTATGGCTACACCTTC.

A single count supports this clone. The chain recombines TRBV5-4 with TRBJ2-1; D is perhaps TRBD2 (6 bases). The CDR3 runs to 12 residues. Germline V lookup: CDR1 SGHNT, CDR2 YYREEE (reference sequence). Trimming stripped 3 bases from V and 9 bases from J, with 10 bases between. The CDR3 reads CASSSVGGEQFF. The CDR3 DNA sequence: TGTGCCAGCAGCTCGGTCGGGGGTGAGCAGTTCTTC. Drawing the rest from reference TRBV5-4 and TRBJ2-1, the complete variable domain is ETGVTQSPTHLIKTRGQQVTLRCSSQSGHNTVSWYQQALGQGPQFIFQYYREEENGRGNFPPRFSGLQFPNYSSELNVNALELDDSALYLCASSSVGGEQFFGPGTRLTVL.

V usage is TRBV9 and J usage is TRBJ2-2; D is perhaps TRBD1 or TRBD2 (5 bases each). Trimming pared 0 bases from V and 6 bases from J, leaving 12 bases between. The CDR3 is made up of 15 amino acids. Germline V CDR1 and CDR2: SGDLS, YYNGEE. As DNA, the CDR3 is TGTGCCAGCAGCGTAGGAGACAGTAGCGCCGGGGAGCTGTTTTTT. Translating gives CASSVGDSSAGELFF. Based on the CDR3 plus reference TRBV9 and TRBJ2-2, the full variable domain is DSGVTQTPKHLITATGQRVTLRCSPRSGDLSVYWYQQSLDQGLQFLIQYYNGEERAKGNILERFSAQQFPDLHSELNLSSLELGDSALYFCASSVGDSSAGELFFGEGSRLTVL.